A selection of T cell receptor beta chains follows, all from one sample in a study of identical twins. One entry per CDR3 protein, called by TCRdb with MiXCR from the 5' RACE reads. In the table there are under 800,000 distinct CDR3 sequences, 21% of which are singletons. These data were also filed under a second study, of T cells expressing NK-cell markers.

Sequencing input: PBMCs. All receptors derive from a woman aged 18-30 years in good health. CDR3s include the opening cysteine and the closing phenylalanine or tryptophan. A D gene is named only where the DNA matches it firmly. Rows give clone size only sometimes, using once, few, many, or a class for an expanded clone.

few	TRBV5-1	TRBJ1-1	NA	TGCGCCAGCAGGTCCAGAAGCAGTTTGAACACTGAAGCTTTCTTT	CASRSRSSLNTEAFF
few	TRBV5-1	TRBJ1-1	NA	TGCGCCAGCAGCTCCGCGGTCATGAACACTGAAGCTTTCTTT	CASSSAVMNTEAFF
many	TRBV20-1	TRBJ1-5	NA	TGCAGTGCTAGGGCAGGGGAACAGCCCCAGCATTTT	CSARAGEQPQHF
NA	TRBV7-3	TRBJ2-5	TRBD2	TGTGCCAGCAGCGCCGGGACTAGCGGGGGGGAAGAGACCCAGTACTTC	CASSAGTSGGEETQYF
few	TRBV20-1	TRBJ2-1	NA	TGCAGTGCTAAAACGACAGGACACAATGAGCAGTTCTTC	CSAKTTGHNEQFF
NA	TRBV6-2/TRBV6-3	TRBJ2-3	TRBD2	TGTGCCAGCAGTTACGAGAGTAGCGGGGGAAGAAATACGCAGTATTTT	CASSYESSGGRNTQYF
NA	TRBV6-2/TRBV6-3	TRBJ2-1	NA	TGTGCCAGCAGTTACCGACTAGGTTCCTACAATGAGCAGTTCTTC	CASSYRLGSYNEQFF
many	TRBV12-3/TRBV12-4	TRBJ2-2	NA	TGTGCCAGCAGTCCGGGACAAATCGGGGAGCTGTTTTTT	CASSPGQIGELFF
many	TRBV9	TRBJ1-1	NA	TGTGCCAGCAGCGTAGGGGGGAGAATGCCGAACACTGAAGCTTTCTTT	CASSVGGRMPNTEAFF
few	TRBV6-2/TRBV6-3	TRBJ2-1	NA	TGTGCCAGCAGAAAGGTCATCGATGAGCAGTTCTTC	CASRKVIDEQFF
many	TRBV5-1	TRBJ2-1	NA	TGTGCCAGCAGCTTGGGACTCTCCTACAATGAGCAGTTCTTC	CASSLGLSYNEQFF
few	TRBV3-1	TRBJ1-5	NA	TGTGCCAGCAGCCAAGGGATGCTGGGGCCCCAGCATTTT	CASSQGMLGPQHF
NA	TRBV5-1	TRBJ2-1	NA	TGCGCCAGCAGCTTCGGCCCAGGCAGGGTCTCCTACAATGAGCAGTTCTTC	CASSFGPGRVSYNEQFF
few	TRBV20-1	TRBJ2-1	TRBD1	TGCAGTGCTTTAGCCCCGACAGGGGCGAGCTCCTACAATGAGCAGTTCTTC	CSALAPTGASSYNEQFF
NA	TRBV6-5	TRBJ2-6	NA	TGTGCCAGCAGTTACGGGCAGGGACGTTCTGGGGCCAACGTCCTGACTTTC	CASSYGQGRSGANVLTF
few	TRBV20-1	TRBJ1-2	NA	TGCAGTGCTAGAGATGTTAAAGGGACATCCTATGGCTACACCTTC	CSARDVKGTSYGYTF
few	TRBV7-9	TRBJ1-2	TRBD1	TGTGCCAGCAGCGCCCGGACAGGGGCTGGCTACACCTTC	CASSARTGAGYTF
NA	TRBV7-2	TRBJ2-3	NA	TGTGCCACCAAACTGGGACCCCGGGGCACAGATACGCAGTATTTT	CATKLGPRGTDTQYF
NA	TRBV20-1	TRBJ2-7	TRBD1	TGCAGTGCTACCCGACCGGACAGGGAATACGAGCAGTACTTC	CSATRPDREYEQYF
NA	TRBV10-3	TRBJ2-7	TRBD2	TGTGCCATCAGTAGGAAACTAGCGGGGTCGGAGCAGTACTTC	CAISRKLAGSEQYF
NA	TRBV5-1	TRBJ2-7	NA	TGCGCCAGCAGCTTGAATGGAGGGGGCCGATACGAGCAGTACTTC	CASSLNGGGRYEQYF
few	TRBV12-3/TRBV12-4	TRBJ1-2	NA	TGTGCCAGCAGCCCCCTTAGGTTCGACGGCTACACCTTC	CASSPLRFDGYTF
NA	TRBV7-9	TRBJ2-7	NA	TGTGCCAGCAGTCGCCAGGGGGGCGGGCAGTACTTC	CASSRQGGGQYF
few	TRBV27	TRBJ2-7	NA	TGTGCCAGCAGTTTGGGGGGATTCCCCTACGAGCAGTACTTC	CASSLGGFPYEQYF
NA	TRBV20-1	TRBJ2-5	NA	TGCAGTGCTATTGGGACAACTCAAGAGACCCAGTACTTC	CSAIGTTQETQYF
NA	TRBV6-2/TRBV6-3	TRBJ2-1	NA	TGTGCCAGCAGTTACAGCAGCTATGAGCAGTTCTTC	CASSYSSYEQFF
many	TRBV9	TRBJ2-3	NA	TGTGCCAGCAGCGTTGACAGAAGCACAGATACGCAGTATTTT	CASSVDRSTDTQYF
NA	TRBV20-1	TRBJ1-2	TRBD1	TGCAGTGCGCGAGGGGACAGGGGGTACCCCCAGGATGGCTACACCTTC	CSARGDRGYPQDGYTF
once	TRBV7-9	TRBJ2-3	TRBD2	TGTGCCAGCAGCTTTAGCGGGGGGGCGACAGATACGCAGTATTTT	CASSFSGGATDTQYF
NA	TRBV6-1	TRBJ2-7	TRBD1	TGTGCCAGCCAGCAGGGGACAGGGAAGAACGAGCAGTACTTC	CASQQGTGKNEQYF
NA	TRBV5-1	TRBJ2-7	TRBD1	TGCGCCAGCAGCCCCAACAGGGGGGCCTACGAGCAGTACTTC	CASSPNRGAYEQYF
NA	TRBV6-5	TRBJ1-2	NA	TGTGCCAGCAGTTACTCGGGGCAGGGCCGAAAAGCTAACTATGGCTACACCTTC	CASSYSGQGRKANYGYTF
NA	TRBV7-9	TRBJ2-1	NA	TGTGCCCAGACCCCGCCCAGGGGAATTTGGGAGCAGTTCTTC	CAQTPPRGIWEQFF
many	TRBV5-1	TRBJ2-5	NA	TGCGCCAGCAGCTTGCGGACGGACCAAGAGACCCAGTACTTC	CASSLRTDQETQYF
NA	TRBV20-1	TRBJ2-2	NA	TGCAGTGCTAGAGTCGGGGGCTCCAACACCGGGGAGCTGTTTTTT	CSARVGGSNTGELFF
few	TRBV12-3/TRBV12-4	TRBJ2-2	TRBD1	TGTGCCAGCAGTTTCGGTACAGGGGCGAACACCGGGGAGCTGTTTTTT	CASSFGTGANTGELFF
few	TRBV5-1	TRBJ2-2	NA	TGCGCCAGCACTAGCTCCACCGGGGAGCTGTTTTTT	CASTSSTGELFF
NA	TRBV29-1	TRBJ2-5	NA	TGCAGCGTTGAAAAAAGGGTTCGAGAGACCCAGTACTTC	CSVEKRVRETQYF